This passage covers 9 T cell receptor beta chains from one sample sequenced in a study of cytomegalovirus exposure and HLA in healthy donors. The PCR used 60 Vbeta and 13 Jbeta primers. The repertoire was sequenced with immunoSEQ multiplex PCR; TCRdb's copy has only in-frame clones and lacks some. The sample has over 150,000 clones; roughly 80% are singletons. The sample taken for sequencing was PBMCs. The source is a woman between 45 and 60 years old in good health and CMV-seronegative.

This rearrangement joins TRBV5-5 to TRBJ2-5, with 10 bases lining up with TRBD2. V dropped 3 bases and J dropped 4; count of bases not matched to a gene: 9. CDR1 and CDR2 from the germline V gene are SGHKS and YYEKEE (reference sequence). This CDR3 has 16 residues. CDR3: CASSSTVTSGVETQYF. In DNA, the CDR3 is TGTGCCAGCAGCTCGACAGTTACTAGCGGGGTAGAGACCCAGTACTTC.

The chain is built from TRBV12-5 and TRBJ2-1; no clear D. Trimming pared 1 base from V and 5 bases from J, leaving 6 bases between. Germline V gene sequence: CDR1 LGHNT, CDR2 FRNRAP. This CDR3 contains 13 residues. CDR3 sequence (DNA): TGTGCTAGTGGTTTGGCCTATAACAATGAGCAGTTCTTC. This codes for CASGLAYNNEQFF. Variable domain in full (rest from reference TRBV12-5 and TRBJ2-1): DARVTQTPRHKVTEMGQEVTMRCQPILGHNTVFWYRQTMMQGLELLAYFRNRAPLDDSGMPKDRFSAEMPDATLATLKIQPSEPRDSAVYFCASGLAYNNEQFFGPGTRLTVL.

This chain connects TRBV4-2 to TRBJ2-2; D remains unclear. Per the germline V gene, CDR1 is LGHNA and CDR2 is YNFKEQ. The CDR3 is 15 amino acids. V was trimmed by 1 base and J by 3 bases, leaving 9 bases between them. The CDR3 loop reads CASSQGGDDTGELFF. The CDR3 DNA sequence: TGTGCCAGCAGCCAAGGCGGCGACGACACCGGGGAGCTGTTTTTT.

Turning to this clone: The conserved phenylalanine or tryptophan is not found at the CDR3 terminus, so this likely reflects a read error. The DNA is left out, because the CDR3 cannot be placed on it with certainty; the CDR3 is given as TCRdb lists it. V gene TRBV20-1 combines with J gene TRBJ2-7; no check of the table's D call, TRBD2, against the DNA was made. Per germline, CDR1 DFQATT and CDR2 SNEGSKA (reference sequence). The CDR3 extends over 11 residues, inclusive of both ends. CDR3 sequence: CSAGTSGSWLI.

V is TRBV19 and J is TRBJ2-5; TRBD2 agrees at 7 bases. The V gene's germline CDR1 is LNHDA and CDR2 SQIVND (reference sequence). This CDR3 region has 16 residues. Unmatched junction bases numbered 9, after V lost 4 bases and J lost 1 base. The CDR3 loop is CASSTPLAGVQETQYF. DNA of the CDR3: TGTGCCAGTAGTACTCCCCTTGCGGGGGTCCAAGAGACCCAGTACTTC.

The chain joins TRBV5-1 to TRBJ1-1, with no clear D. Germline lookup yields CDR1 SGHRS and CDR2 YFSETQ. This CDR3 has 14 residues. V shed 0 bases and J shed 4 bases, with 10 bases lying between them. DNA of the CDR3: TGCGCCAGCAGCTTGGGTTCCCCCGTCACTGAAGCTTTCTTT. Translation: CASSLGSPVTEAFF.

This chain connects TRBV25-1 to TRBJ2-1; 7 bases align to TRBD1. With V trimmed by 0 bases and J by 1 base, 9 bases remained unmatched. The length of the CDR3 is 18 residues. The germline V gene encodes CDR1 MGHDK and CDR2 SYGVNS. CDR3 DNA sequence: TGTGCCAGCAGTGAATATTACGACAGGGCGGCTTCCTACAATGAGCAGTTCTTC. This translates into CASSEYYDRAASYNEQFF.

The chain uses TRBV6-1 and TRBJ1-2, with D hard to call. The V and J ends lost 7 bases and 3 bases respectively, with 15 bases between them. CDR3 length equals 14 residues. Germline V gives CDR1 MNHNS, CDR2 SASEGT. The CDR3 is CASTRPDLDYGYTF. CDR3 nucleotide sequence: TGTGCCAGCACCCGCCCCGACTTGGACTATGGCTACACCTTC.

The chain joins TRBV25-1 to TRBJ1-1; D is possibly TRBD1 (6 bases). The CDR3 loop spans 13 amino acids. Per the germline V gene, CDR1 is MGHDK and CDR2 is SYGVNS. V gave up 3 bases and J gave up 9 bases, with 14 bases separating them. In DNA form, the CDR3 reads TGTGCCAGCAGTGAGCCAGGGGTACTTAAAGCTTTCTTT. This sequence encodes CASSEPGVLKAFF.